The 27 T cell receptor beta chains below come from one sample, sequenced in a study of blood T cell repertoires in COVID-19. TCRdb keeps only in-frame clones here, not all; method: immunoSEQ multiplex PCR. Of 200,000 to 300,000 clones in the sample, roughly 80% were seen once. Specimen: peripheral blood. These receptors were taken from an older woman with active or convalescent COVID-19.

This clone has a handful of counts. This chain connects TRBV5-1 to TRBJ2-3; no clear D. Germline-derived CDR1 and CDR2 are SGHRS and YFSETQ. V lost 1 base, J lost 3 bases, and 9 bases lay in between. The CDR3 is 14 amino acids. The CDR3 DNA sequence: TGCGCCAGCAGCTTGTTCACGGTTACAGATACGCAGTATTTT. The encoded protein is CASSLFTVTDTQYF.

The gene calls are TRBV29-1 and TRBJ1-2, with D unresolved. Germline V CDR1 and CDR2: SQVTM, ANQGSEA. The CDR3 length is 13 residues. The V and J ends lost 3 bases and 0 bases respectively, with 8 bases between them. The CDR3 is CSVDEGTNYGYTF. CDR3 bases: TGCAGCGTTGACGAGGGAACTAACTATGGCTACACCTTC.

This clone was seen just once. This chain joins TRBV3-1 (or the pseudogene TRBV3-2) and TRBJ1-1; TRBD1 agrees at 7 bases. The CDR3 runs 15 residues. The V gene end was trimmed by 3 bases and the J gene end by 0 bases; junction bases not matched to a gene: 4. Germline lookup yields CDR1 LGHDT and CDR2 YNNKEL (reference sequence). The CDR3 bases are TGTGCCAGCAGCCATCCGGGACAGTTGAACACTGAAGCTTTCTTT. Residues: CASSHPGQLNTEAFF.

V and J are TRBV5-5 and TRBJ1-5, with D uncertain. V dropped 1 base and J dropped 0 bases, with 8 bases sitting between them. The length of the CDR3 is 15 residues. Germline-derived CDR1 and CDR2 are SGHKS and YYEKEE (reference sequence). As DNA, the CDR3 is TGTGCCAGCAGCTTGATCGCTAATAGCAATCAGCCCCAGCATTTT. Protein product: CASSLIANSNQPQHF.

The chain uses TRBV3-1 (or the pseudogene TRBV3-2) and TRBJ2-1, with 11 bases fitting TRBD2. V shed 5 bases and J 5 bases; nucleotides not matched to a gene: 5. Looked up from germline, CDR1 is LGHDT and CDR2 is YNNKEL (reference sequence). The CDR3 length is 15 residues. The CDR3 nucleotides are TGTGCCAGCAGCTGGGGACTAGCGGAAGACAATGAGCAGTTCTTC. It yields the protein CASSWGLAEDNEQFF.

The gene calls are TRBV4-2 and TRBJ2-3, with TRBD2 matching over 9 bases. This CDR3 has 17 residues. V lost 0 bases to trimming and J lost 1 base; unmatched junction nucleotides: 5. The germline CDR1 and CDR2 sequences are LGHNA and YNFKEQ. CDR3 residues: CASSQEDLAGGTDTQYF. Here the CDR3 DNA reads TGTGCCAGCAGCCAAGAGGACTTAGCGGGAGGCACAGATACGCAGTATTTT.

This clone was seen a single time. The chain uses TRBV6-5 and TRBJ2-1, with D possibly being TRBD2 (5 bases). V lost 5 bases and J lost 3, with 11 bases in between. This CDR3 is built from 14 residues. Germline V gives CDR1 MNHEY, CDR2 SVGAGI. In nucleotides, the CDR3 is TGTGCCAGCAGTCAATCGGGGATCTACAATGAGCAGTTCTTC. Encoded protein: CASSQSGIYNEQFF.

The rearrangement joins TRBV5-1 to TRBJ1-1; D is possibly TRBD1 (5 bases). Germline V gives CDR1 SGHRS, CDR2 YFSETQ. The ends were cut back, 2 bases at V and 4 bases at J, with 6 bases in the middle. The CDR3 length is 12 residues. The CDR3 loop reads CASSFGGTEAFF. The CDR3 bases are TGCGCCAGCAGCTTCGGGGGCACTGAAGCTTTCTTT. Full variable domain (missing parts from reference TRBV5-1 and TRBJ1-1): KAGVTQTPRYLIKTRGQQVTLSCSPISGHRSVSWYQQTPGQGLQFLFEYFSETQRNKGNFPGRFSGRQFSNSRSEMNVSTLELGDSALYLCASSFGGTEAFFGQGTRLTVV.

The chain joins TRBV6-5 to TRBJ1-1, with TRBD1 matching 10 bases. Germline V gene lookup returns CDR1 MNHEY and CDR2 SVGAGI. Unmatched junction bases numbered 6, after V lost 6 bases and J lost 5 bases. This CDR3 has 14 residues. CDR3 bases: TGTGCCAGCAGCCAGGACAGGGGGTTTACTGAAGCTTTCTTT. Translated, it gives CASSQDRGFTEAFF.

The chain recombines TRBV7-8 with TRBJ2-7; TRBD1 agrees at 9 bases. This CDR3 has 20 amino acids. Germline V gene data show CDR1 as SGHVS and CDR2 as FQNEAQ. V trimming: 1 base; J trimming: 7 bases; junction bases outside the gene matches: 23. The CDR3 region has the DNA TGTGCCAGCAGCTTAGAGGAGGTCTGGTTGGGACAGGGTGGACTTGGGGAGCAGTACTTC. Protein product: CASSLEEVWLGQGGLGEQYF.

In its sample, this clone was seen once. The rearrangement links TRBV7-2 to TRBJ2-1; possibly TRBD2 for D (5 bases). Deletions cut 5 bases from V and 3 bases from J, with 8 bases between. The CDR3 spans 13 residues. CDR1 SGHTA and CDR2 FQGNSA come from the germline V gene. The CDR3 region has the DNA TGTGCCAGCAGCATCGGGATCTACAATGAGCAGTTCTTC. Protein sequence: CASSIGIYNEQFF.

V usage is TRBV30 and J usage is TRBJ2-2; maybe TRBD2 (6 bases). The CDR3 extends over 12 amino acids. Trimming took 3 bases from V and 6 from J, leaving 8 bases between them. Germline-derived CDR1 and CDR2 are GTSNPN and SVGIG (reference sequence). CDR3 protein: CAWRWGAGELFF. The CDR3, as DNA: TGTGCCTGGAGGTGGGGGGCCGGGGAGCTGTTTTTT. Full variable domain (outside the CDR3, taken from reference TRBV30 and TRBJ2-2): SQTIHQWPATLVQPVGSPLSLECTVEGTSNPNLYWYRQAAGRGLQLLFYSVGIGQISSEVPQNLSASRPQDRQFILSSKKLLLSDSGFYLCAWRWGAGELFFGEGSRLTVL.

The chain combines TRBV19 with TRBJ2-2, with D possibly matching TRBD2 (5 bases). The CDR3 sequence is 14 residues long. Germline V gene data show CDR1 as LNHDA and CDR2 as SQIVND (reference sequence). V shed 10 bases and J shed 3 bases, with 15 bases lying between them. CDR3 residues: CATGNNPDTGELFF. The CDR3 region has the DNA TGTGCCACCGGGAATAACCCGGACACCGGGGAGCTGTTTTTT.

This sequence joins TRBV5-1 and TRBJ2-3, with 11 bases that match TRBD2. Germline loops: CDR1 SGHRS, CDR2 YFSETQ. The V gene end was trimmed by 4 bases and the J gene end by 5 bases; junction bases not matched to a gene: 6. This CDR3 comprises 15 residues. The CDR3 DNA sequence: TGCGCCAGCAGCAAACTAGCGGGAGACGAAGATACGCAGTATTTT. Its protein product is CASSKLAGDEDTQYF.

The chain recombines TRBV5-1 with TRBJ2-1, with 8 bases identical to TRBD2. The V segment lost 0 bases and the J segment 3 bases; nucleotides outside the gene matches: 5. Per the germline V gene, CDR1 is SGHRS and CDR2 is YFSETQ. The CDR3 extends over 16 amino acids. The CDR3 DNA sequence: TGCGCCAGCAGCTTGGCCGGGGGGGCCTTCTACAATGAGCAGTTCTTC. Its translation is CASSLAGGAFYNEQFF.

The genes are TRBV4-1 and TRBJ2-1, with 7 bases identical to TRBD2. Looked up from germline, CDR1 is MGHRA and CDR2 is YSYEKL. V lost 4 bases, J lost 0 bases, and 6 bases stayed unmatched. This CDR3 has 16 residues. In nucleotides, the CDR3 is TGCGCCAGCAGCCGAACTAGCGAAAGCTCCTACAATGAGCAGTTCTTC. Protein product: CASSRTSESSYNEQFF.

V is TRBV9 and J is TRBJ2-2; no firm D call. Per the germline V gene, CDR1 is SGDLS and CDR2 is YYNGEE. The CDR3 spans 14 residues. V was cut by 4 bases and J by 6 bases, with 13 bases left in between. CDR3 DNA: TGTGCCAGCAGCCCCCGACTTATGGCCGGGGAGCTGTTTTTT. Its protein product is CASSPRLMAGELFF. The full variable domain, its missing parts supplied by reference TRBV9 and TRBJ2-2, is DSGVTQTPKHLITATGQRVTLRCSPRSGDLSVYWYQQSLDQGLQFLIQYYNGEERAKGNILERFSAQQFPDLHSELNLSSLELGDSALYFCASSPRLMAGELFFGEGSRLTVL.

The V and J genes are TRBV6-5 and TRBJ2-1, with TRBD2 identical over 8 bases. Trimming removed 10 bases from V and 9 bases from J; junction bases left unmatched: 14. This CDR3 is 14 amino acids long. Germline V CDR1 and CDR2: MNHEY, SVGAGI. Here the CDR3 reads CATLPSSGFIEQFF. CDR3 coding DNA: TGTGCCACCCTCCCCTCTAGCGGGTTCATTGAGCAGTTCTTC.

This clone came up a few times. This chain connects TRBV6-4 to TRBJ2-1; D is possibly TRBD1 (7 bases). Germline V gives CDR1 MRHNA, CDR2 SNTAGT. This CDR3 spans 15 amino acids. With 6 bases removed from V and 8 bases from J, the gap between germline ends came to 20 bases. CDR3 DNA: TGTGCCAGCAGCCGAGAACAGGGGAGGCACGATGAGCAGTTCTTC. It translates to CASSREQGRHDEQFF.

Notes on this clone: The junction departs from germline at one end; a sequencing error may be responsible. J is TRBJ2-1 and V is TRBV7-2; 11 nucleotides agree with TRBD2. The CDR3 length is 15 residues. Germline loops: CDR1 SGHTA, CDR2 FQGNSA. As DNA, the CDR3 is TGTGCCAGCAGCCTAGCGGGGGGAAAGTACAATGAGCAGTTCTTC. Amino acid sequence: CASSLAGGKYNEQFF.

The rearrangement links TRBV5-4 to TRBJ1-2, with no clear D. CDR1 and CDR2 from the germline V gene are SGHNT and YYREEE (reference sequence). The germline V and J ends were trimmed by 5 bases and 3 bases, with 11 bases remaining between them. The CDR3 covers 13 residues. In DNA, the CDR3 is TGTGCCAGCAGTGGTCGGCGGGACTATGGCTACACCTTC. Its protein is CASSGRRDYGYTF.

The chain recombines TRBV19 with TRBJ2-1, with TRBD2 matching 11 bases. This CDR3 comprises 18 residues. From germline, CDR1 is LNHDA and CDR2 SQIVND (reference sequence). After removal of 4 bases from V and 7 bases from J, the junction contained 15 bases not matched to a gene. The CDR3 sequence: CASSRSGTVLAGDNEQFF. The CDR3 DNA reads TGTGCCAGTAGTAGGTCCGGTACGGTACTAGCGGGGGATAATGAGCAGTTCTTC.

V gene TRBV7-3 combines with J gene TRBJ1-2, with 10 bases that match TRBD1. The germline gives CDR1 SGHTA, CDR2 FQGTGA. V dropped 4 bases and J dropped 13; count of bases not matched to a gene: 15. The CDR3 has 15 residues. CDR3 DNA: TGTGCCAGCAGCTCCTGGACAGGGGGGATATATGAGCTCACCTTC. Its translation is CASSSWTGGIYELTF.

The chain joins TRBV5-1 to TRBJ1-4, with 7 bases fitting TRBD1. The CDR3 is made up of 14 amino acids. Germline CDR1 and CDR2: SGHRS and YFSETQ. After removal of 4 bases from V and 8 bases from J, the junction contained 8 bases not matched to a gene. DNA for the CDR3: TGCGCCAGCAGCCTGGGAGGGGGCCCAGAAAAACTGTTTTTT. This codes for CASSLGGGPEKLFF.

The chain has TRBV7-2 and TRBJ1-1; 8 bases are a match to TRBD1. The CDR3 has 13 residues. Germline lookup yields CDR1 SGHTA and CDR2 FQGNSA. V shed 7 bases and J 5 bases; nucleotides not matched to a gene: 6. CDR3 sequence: CASTRTGWTEAFF. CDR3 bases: TGTGCCAGCACCCGGACAGGGTGGACTGAAGCTTTCTTT.

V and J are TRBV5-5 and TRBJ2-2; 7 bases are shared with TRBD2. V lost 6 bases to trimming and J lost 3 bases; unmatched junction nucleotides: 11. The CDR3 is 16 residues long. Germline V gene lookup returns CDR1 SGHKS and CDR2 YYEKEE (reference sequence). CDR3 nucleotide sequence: TGTGCCAGCATAATTCGGGCTAGCGGCTACACCGGGGAGCTGTTTTTT. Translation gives CASIIRASGYTGELFF.

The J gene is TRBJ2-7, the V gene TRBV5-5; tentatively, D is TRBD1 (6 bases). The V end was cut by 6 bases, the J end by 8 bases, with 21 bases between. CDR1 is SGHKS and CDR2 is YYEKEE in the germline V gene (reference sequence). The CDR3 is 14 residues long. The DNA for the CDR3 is TGTGCCAGCACCCGGGACACAGGATCTACCCAGCAGTACTTC. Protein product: CASTRDTGSTQQYF.